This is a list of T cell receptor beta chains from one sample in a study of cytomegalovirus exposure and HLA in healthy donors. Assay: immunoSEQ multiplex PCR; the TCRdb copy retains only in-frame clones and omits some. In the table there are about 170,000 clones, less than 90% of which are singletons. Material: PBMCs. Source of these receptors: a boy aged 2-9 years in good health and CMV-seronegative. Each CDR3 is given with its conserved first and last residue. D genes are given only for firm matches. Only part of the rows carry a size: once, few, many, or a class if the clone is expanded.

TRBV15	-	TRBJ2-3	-	TGTGCCACCAGCAGAGATAGGGGCCATACGCAGTATTTT	CATSRDRGHTQYF
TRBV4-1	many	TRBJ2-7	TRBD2	TGCGCCAGCAGCCAAGACCCAGGGAGGGACGAGCAGTACTTC	CASSQDPGRDEQYF
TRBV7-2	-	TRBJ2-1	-	TGTGCCAGCAGCTTAGAGACAGTTGTGGAGTTCTTC	CASSLETVVEFF
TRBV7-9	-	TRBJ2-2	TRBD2	TGTGCCAGCAAGCGGGGATCGAACGCCGGGGAGCTGTTTTTT	CASKRGSNAGELFF
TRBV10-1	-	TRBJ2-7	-	TGCGCCAGCAGCGAACGGACTCGGCGGAGTGAGCAGTACTTC	CASSERTRRSEQYF
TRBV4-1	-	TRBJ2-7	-	TGCGCCAGCAGCCAAGATTCCCTAGCGAGCTCCTACGAGCAGTACTTC	CASSQDSLASSYEQYF
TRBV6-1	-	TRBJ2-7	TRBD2	TGTGCCAGCGGGGCTAGCGGGTTCTACTACGAGCAGTACTTC	CASGASGFYYEQYF
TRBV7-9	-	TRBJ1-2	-	TGTGCCAGCAGCTTAGAAAGAGCCACCTATGGCTACACCTTC	CASSLERATYGYTF
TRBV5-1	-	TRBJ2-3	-	TGCGCCAGCAGCTTGGCCAGACTAGGAGATACGCAGTATTTT	CASSLARLGDTQYF
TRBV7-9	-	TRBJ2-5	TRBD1	TGTGCCAGCACCCGGGACAGGGGTCGGGAGACCCAGTACTTC	CASTRDRGRETQYF
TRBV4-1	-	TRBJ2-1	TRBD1	TGCGCCAGCAGCCAAGTTTGGACAGGGACGTACAATGAGCAGTTCTTC	CASSQVWTGTYNEQFF
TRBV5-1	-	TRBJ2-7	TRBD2	TGCGCCAGCAGCCGGGGCGGGAGAGGTGACGAGCAGTACTTC	CASSRGGRGDEQYF
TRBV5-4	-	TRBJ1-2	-	TGTGCCAGCAGCTTACTCTCAAGGCAGGCTAACTATGGCTACACCTTC	CASSLLSRQANYGYTF
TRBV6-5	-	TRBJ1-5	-	TGTGCCAGCAGTACAGGGAAGAGCAATCAGCCCCAGCATTTT	CASSTGKSNQPQHF
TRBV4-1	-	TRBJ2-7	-	TGCGCCAGCAGCTCGGGAGTTACCTACGAGCAGTACTTC	CASSSGVTYEQYF
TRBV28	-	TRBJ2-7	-	TGTGCCAGCCGGCCGGGAAGCGAAGGATACGAGCAGTACTTC	CASRPGSEGYEQYF
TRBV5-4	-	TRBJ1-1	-	TGTGCCAGCAGCTTGGGTTCAGGGTTGAACACTGAAGCTTTCTTT	CASSLGSGLNTEAFF
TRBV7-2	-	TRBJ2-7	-	TGTGCCAGCAGCTTAGCCGACTTCTACGAGCAGTACTTC	CASSLADFYEQYF
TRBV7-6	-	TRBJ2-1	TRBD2	TGTGCCAGCAGCTTCGGTAGCGGGAGGAGCAATGAGCAGTTCTTC	CASSFGSGRSNEQFF
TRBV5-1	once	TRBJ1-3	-	TGCGCCAGCAGCCCAACAGATTTTGCCGCCGCCGGAAACACCATATATTTT	CASSPTDFAAAGNTIYF
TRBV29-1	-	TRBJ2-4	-	TGCAGCGTTCAGGCGGAGCGGGCGGACATTCAGTACTTC	CSVQAERADIQYF
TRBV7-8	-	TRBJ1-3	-	TGTGCCAGCACCCTAGGCGGTTCTTACTCTGGAAACACCATATATTTT	CASTLGGSYSGNTIYF
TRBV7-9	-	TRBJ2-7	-	TGTGCCAGCAGCCTAAGTTACGAGCAGTACTTC	CASSLSYEQYF
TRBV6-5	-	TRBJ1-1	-	TGTGCCAGCAGTTACCGAACCGGGACATCGAACACTGAAGCTTTCTTT	CASSYRTGTSNTEAFF
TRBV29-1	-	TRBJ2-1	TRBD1	TGCAGTGTTTGGACAGGGTTTAATGAGCAGTTCTTC	CSVWTGFNEQFF
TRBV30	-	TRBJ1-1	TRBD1	TGTGCCCGCCGGAGGACAGGAGACACTGAAGCTTTCTTT	CARRRTGDTEAFF
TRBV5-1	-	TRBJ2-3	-	TGCGCCAGCAGTTCGGGGACTGCGCCAAGCACAGATACGCAGTATTTT	CASSSGTAPSTDTQYF
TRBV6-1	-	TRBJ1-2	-	TGTGCCAGCAGTGAAGGAGATCTCTGGGCCTTGACAGGCTATGGCTACACCTTC	CASSEGDLWALTGYGYTF
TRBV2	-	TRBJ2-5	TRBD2	TGTGCCAGCAGGGGCAGCGGGGAAGAGACCCAGTACTTC	CASRGSGEETQYF
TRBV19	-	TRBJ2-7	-	TGTGCCAGTAGTTCCCCCGCGCGGGAGCAGTACTTC	CASSSPAREQYF
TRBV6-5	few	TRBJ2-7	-	TGTGCCAGCCGGGGAGATTGGCTAAGAAACCTCGAGCAGTACTTC	CASRGDWLRNLEQYF
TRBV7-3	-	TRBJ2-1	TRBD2	TGTGCCAGCAGCGCCGCTAGCGGGAGCGGTTATGAGCAGTTCTTC	CASSAASGSGYEQFF
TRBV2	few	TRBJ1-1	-	TGTGCCAGCCAAACAGTTGAAGCTTTCTTT	CASQTVEAFF
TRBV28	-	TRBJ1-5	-	TGTGCCAGCAGTTTACAGGGGAGAGGGGCCAATCAGCCCCAGCATTTT	CASSLQGRGANQPQHF
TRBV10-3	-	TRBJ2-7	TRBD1	TGTGCCATCAGTCCGGGACAGGGCCTCTCCGAGCAGTACTTC	CAISPGQGLSEQYF
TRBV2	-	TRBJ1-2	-	TGTGCCAGCAGTGAAGGGGGCGACTATGGCTACACCTTC	CASSEGGDYGYTF
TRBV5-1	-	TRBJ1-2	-	TGCGCCAGCAGCCCCCGGGGGGCGGCTATTGGCTACACCTTC	CASSPRGAAIGYTF
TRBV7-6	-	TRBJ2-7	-	TGTGCCAGCAGCTTATCGCTTGCGGGCAACGAGCAGTACTTC	CASSLSLAGNEQYF
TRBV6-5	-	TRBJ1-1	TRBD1	TGTGCCAGCAGCCAGGGGGCGAAGAACACTGAAGCTTTCTTT	CASSQGAKNTEAFF
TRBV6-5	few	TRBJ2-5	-	TGTGCCAGCAGTTATTTGTGGGGTGACAGGGAGACCCAGTACTTC	CASSYLWGDRETQYF